The rows below give T cell receptor beta chains drawn from one sample of a study of blood T cell repertoires in COVID-19. Profiling relied on immunoSEQ multiplex PCR, and the TCRdb table lists in-frame clones only, not all of them. Of 140,000 to 150,000 clones listed, roughly three quarters were seen once; the top ten hold over 7%. Sequencing used peripheral blood. The origin of the receptors is a man aged 50 to 59 with active or convalescent COVID-19. The CDR3 runs from the conserved cysteine through the conserved F or W. D genes are given only for firm matches. Where a row states a size, it is once, few, many or the class of an expanded clone; other rows omit it.

v_gene	len	abundance	d_gene	j_gene	CDR3aa	CDR3nt
TRBV10-3	13	-	TRBD2	TRBJ2-1	CASTSGPVEEQFF	TGTGCCAGTACTAGCGGCCCTGTCGAGGAGCAGTTCTTC
TRBV28	13	-	TRBD1	TRBJ1-2	CASRGQGPYGYTF	TGTGCCAGCAGGGGACAGGGACCCTATGGCTACACCTTC
TRBV24-1	15	-	-	TRBJ1-1	CATSDSGGENTEAFF	TGTGCCACCAGTGATTCCGGGGGTGAGAACACTGAAGCTTTCTTT
TRBV7-9	15	-	-	TRBJ1-5	CASSLGGVSNQPQHF	TGTGCCAGCAGCTTAGGGGGGGTGAGCAATCAGCCCCAGCATTTT
TRBV7-2	16	-	TRBD2	TRBJ2-3	CASSTIAGPSTDTQYF	TGTGCCAGCAGCACTATAGCGGGTCCAAGCACAGATACGCAGTATTTT
TRBV3-1/TRBV3-2	15	-	TRBD2	TRBJ2-1	CASSQPGLAINEQFF	TGTGCCAGCAGCCAGCCGGGACTAGCGATAAATGAGCAGTTCTTC
TRBV6-5	15	-	TRBD1	TRBJ2-7	CASRVSVTGVYEQYF	TGTGCCAGCAGGGTTAGTGTGACAGGGGTTTACGAGCAGTACTTC
TRBV3-1/TRBV3-2	17	-	TRBD1	TRBJ2-3	CASSDPRQGVGTDTQYF	TGTGCCAGCAGCGACCCTCGACAGGGAGTTGGCACAGATACGCAGTATTTT
TRBV20-1	11	-	-	TRBJ2-1	CILTRYNEQFF	TGCATTCTGACACGATACAATGAGCAGTTCTTC
TRBV9	16	-	TRBD1	TRBJ1-6	CASSVEGPGGFSPLHF	TGTGCCAGCAGCGTAGAGGGTCCAGGGGGCTTTTCACCCCTCCACTTT
TRBV3-1/TRBV3-2	16	few	TRBD1	TRBJ1-2	CASSQDLSGQNYGYTF	TGTGCCAGCAGCCAAGATCTCTCGGGACAGAACTATGGCTACACCTTC
TRBV10-3	15	-	-	TRBJ1-5	CAISESGAAYQPQHF	TGTGCCATCAGTGAGTCTGGAGCCGCCTATCAGCCCCAGCATTTT
TRBV5-1	14	-	TRBD2	TRBJ2-1	CASSFTSGSVEQFF	TGCGCCAGCAGCTTCACTAGCGGGAGTGTAGAGCAGTTCTTC
TRBV5-1	15	many	TRBD1	TRBJ2-1	CASSSGQGGNNEQFF	TGCGCCAGCAGCTCTGGACAGGGGGGAAACAATGAGCAGTTCTTC
TRBV2	15	-	-	TRBJ2-2	CASRRNRANTGELFF	TGTGCCAGCAGAAGGAACAGGGCGAACACCGGGGAGCTGTTTTTT
TRBV5-1	16	-	TRBD2	TRBJ2-5	CASSAVGGLDDSTQYF	TGCGCCAGCAGCGCCGTGGGGGGACTAGACGATAGCACCCAGTACTTC
TRBV28	14	many	TRBD1	TRBJ1-1	CASSFGTGTTEAFF	TGTGCCAGCAGTTTTGGGACAGGGACCACTGAAGCTTTCTTT
TRBV14	15	-	TRBD1	TRBJ2-2	CASSANRGSTGELFF	TGTGCCAGCAGCGCTAACAGGGGAAGCACCGGGGAGCTGTTTTTT